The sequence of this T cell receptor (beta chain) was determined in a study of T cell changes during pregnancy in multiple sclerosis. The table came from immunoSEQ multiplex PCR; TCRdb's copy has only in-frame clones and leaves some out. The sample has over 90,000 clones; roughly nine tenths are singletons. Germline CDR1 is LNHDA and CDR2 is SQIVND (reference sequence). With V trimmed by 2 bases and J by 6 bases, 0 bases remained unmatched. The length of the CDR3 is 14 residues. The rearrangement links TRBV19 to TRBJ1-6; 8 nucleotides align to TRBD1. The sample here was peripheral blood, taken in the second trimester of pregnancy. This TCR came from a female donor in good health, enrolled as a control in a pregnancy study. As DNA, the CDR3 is TGTGCCAGTAGTATAACAGGGGGTAATTCACCCCTCCACTTT. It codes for CASSITGGNSPLHF.